Listed here are 19 T cell receptor beta chains from one sample, sequenced in a study of cytomegalovirus exposure and HLA in healthy donors. PCR amplification relied on 60 Vbeta primers (plus 13 Jbeta primers). Libraries were prepared by immunoSEQ multiplex PCR; TCRdb keeps only in-frame clonotypes and omits some of them. The profile shows roughly 120,000 clones, over 65% of them singletons. The sequencing input was PBMCs. These receptors were obtained from a woman aged 25 to 39 in good health and CMV-seronegative.

The rearrangement links TRBV27 to TRBJ2-1, with D possibly TRBD2 on 7 matching bases. V dropped 2 bases and J dropped 7 bases, with 12 bases sitting between them. The CDR3 is 14 amino acids. CDR1 and CDR2 (germline): MNHEY, SMNVEV (reference sequence). The CDR3 DNA follows: TGTGCCAGCAGTTTAGCGGGGGCACCTAATGAGCAGTTCTTC. It is translated as CASSLAGAPNEQFF.

There are a few counts of this clone. V is TRBV6-5 and J is TRBJ1-1; maybe TRBD1 (5 bases). The CDR3 has 15 amino acids. The V end lost 5 bases, the J end lost 9 bases, and 22 bases lay between the germline ends. The germline gives CDR1 MNHEY, CDR2 SVGAGI. The DNA for the CDR3 is TGTGCCAGCAGTGCCCGATTTGGACTAGGGACTAAAGCTTTCTTT. It yields the protein CASSARFGLGTKAFF.

The chain recombines TRBV5-1 with TRBJ1-4, with D perhaps matching TRBD1 (6 bases). Deletions cut 2 bases from V and 9 bases from J, with 20 bases between. The CDR3 sequence is 16 residues long. Germline-derived CDR1 and CDR2 are SGHRS and YFSETQ. CDR3 DNA: TGCGCCAGCAGCTTTGTCCTTACAGGGTCCCCGAAAAAACTGTTTTTT. Translating it yields CASSFVLTGSPKKLFF.

The rearrangement links TRBV29-1 to TRBJ1-2, with 7 bases matching TRBD1. The CDR3 spans 13 residues. With 5 bases clipped from V and 8 bases from J, the junction kept 11 bases outside the gene matches. In germline, CDR1 is SQVTM, CDR2 ANQGSEA. The CDR3 DNA reads as TGCAGCGTTCAGACGACAGGGCTCGCGGGCTACACCTTC. Its protein product is CSVQTTGLAGYTF. The entire variable domain, with the rest obtained from reference TRBV29-1 and TRBJ1-2, is as follows: SAVISQKPSRDICQRGTSLTIQCQVDSQVTMMFWYRQQPGQSLTLIATANQGSEATYESGFVIDKFPISRPNLTFSTLTVSNMSPEDSSIYLCSVQTTGLAGYTFGSGTRLTVV.

The chain is built from TRBV9 and TRBJ1-2; 7 positions match TRBD1. Germline V gives CDR1 SGDLS, CDR2 YYNGEE. The trim removed 4 bases at V and 6 bases at J, leaving 6 bases unmatched. The CDR3 contains 13 residues. The chain's CDR3 is CASSLTGFDGYTF. In nucleotides, the CDR3 is TGTGCCAGCAGCCTGACAGGGTTTGATGGCTACACCTTC.

The chain is built from TRBV7-8 and TRBJ1-2; the match to TRBD1 covers 9 bases. V shed 5 bases and J 3 bases; nucleotides not matched to a gene: 1. The CDR3 totals 13 residues. Germline V lookup: CDR1 SGHVS, CDR2 FQNEAQ. The CDR3 DNA follows: TGTGCCAGCAGCCGGGACAGGGACTATGGCTACACCTTC. Its translation is CASSRDRDYGYTF.

Only a few counts were recorded for this clone. This chain uses TRBV25-1 with TRBJ1-1; no clear D gene. The CDR3 consists of 13 residues. Trimming removed 0 bases from V and 0 bases from J, with 2 bases in between. CDR1 is MGHDK, CDR2 SYGVNS, per germline. The CDR3: CASSEYLNTEAFF. The CDR3 coding sequence is TGTGCCAGCAGTGAATACTTGAACACTGAAGCTTTCTTT.

The table lists this clone with a few counts. The chain joins TRBV2 to TRBJ1-1, with 11 bases lining up with TRBD1. V dropped 6 bases and J dropped 6; count of bases not matched to a gene: 6. Germline V gives CDR1 SNHLY, CDR2 FYNNEI. The CDR3 consists of 14 residues. In nucleotides, the CDR3 is TGTGCCAGCAGGCCCGGACAGGGGGCTCCTGAAGCTTTCTTT. Translation gives CASRPGQGAPEAFF.

The rearrangement joins TRBV5-4 to TRBJ2-1; 10 bases line up with TRBD2. Germline lookup yields CDR1 SGHNT and CDR2 YYREEE (reference sequence). After removal of 7 bases from V and 0 bases from J, the junction contained 10 bases not matched to a gene. The CDR3 has 17 residues. The CDR3 sequence is CASRPAGGFGSYNEQFF. The CDR3 nucleotides read TGTGCCAGCCGCCCAGCGGGAGGGTTTGGCTCCTACAATGAGCAGTTCTTC.

The rearrangement uses TRBV5-1 and TRBJ2-5; 7 bases are a match to TRBD1. The J call is uncertain, as TRBJ2-7 better fits the DNA end. CDR3 length equals 14 residues. Looked up from germline, CDR1 is SGHRS and CDR2 is YFSETQ. The CDR3 DNA reads as TGCGCCAGCAGCCGACAGGGAAGGAGCTACGAGCAGTACTTC. Translation: CASSRQGRSYEQYF.

CDR3: CASSPIDKDNEQFF. The CDR3 DNA follows: TGTGCCAGCAGCCCGATTGACAAGGACAATGAGCAGTTCTTC. The V call is TRBV5-6, the J call TRBJ2-1; no clear D gene. The germline CDR1 and CDR2 sequences are SGHDT and YYEEEE. The length of the CDR3 is 14 residues. V was clipped by 4 bases and J by 5 bases, with 13 bases between them.

This clone was seen a handful of times. The V gene is TRBV2, the J gene TRBJ2-1, with no clear D. The CDR3 runs 14 residues. Per the germline V gene, CDR1 is SNHLY and CDR2 is FYNNEI. Between the trimmed V and J ends, which lost 8 bases and 0 bases, there was a span of 11 bases. The CDR3 sequence: CASGGLNSYNEQFF. DNA for the CDR3: TGTGCCAGCGGCGGCTTAAACTCCTACAATGAGCAGTTCTTC.

The rearrangement uses TRBV7-8 and TRBJ2-7; possible D gene TRBD2, 6 bases. CDR3 length equals 14 residues. Germline lookup yields CDR1 SGHVS and CDR2 FQNEAQ. The V gene lost 7 bases and the J gene lost 5 bases, with 18 bases spanning the gap. The CDR3 sequence: CASTFYGSRDEQYF. CDR3 coding DNA: TGTGCCAGCACCTTCTACGGGAGTAGAGACGAGCAGTACTTC.

This sequence joins TRBV7-9 and TRBJ1-1, with 9 positions matching TRBD1. The trim removed 4 bases at V and 4 bases at J, leaving 4 bases unmatched. The CDR3 contains 14 residues. The V gene's germline CDR1 is SEHNR and CDR2 FQNEAQ (reference sequence). This chain's CDR3 is CASSSTGGFTEAFF. As DNA, the CDR3 is TGTGCCAGCAGCTCGACAGGGGGGTTCACTGAAGCTTTCTTT.

This clone occurred a few times. The chain recombines TRBV13 with TRBJ2-1, with 7 nucleotides matching TRBD2. The CDR3 is made up of 16 amino acids. CDR1 and CDR2 from the germline V gene are PRHDT and FYEKMQ (reference sequence). Losses at the gene ends were 0 bases for V and 2 bases for J; bases not matched to a gene: 4. The CDR3 DNA reads TGTGCCAGCAGCTTAGGGGCAGCGGGAACCTACAATGAGCAGTTCTTC. Its translation is CASSLGAAGTYNEQFF.

This chain connects TRBV10-3 to TRBJ2-1; perhaps TRBD1 as D (5 bases). Germline V gives CDR1 ENHRY, CDR2 SYGVKD. The CDR3 totals 16 residues. The ends were cut back, 6 bases at V and 2 bases at J, with 17 bases in the middle. CDR3 in amino acids: CAISENDKGAYNEQFF. In DNA, the CDR3 is TGTGCCATCAGCGAAAACGACAAAGGGGCCTACAATGAGCAGTTCTTC.

This clone was observed a handful of times. The chain recombines TRBV5-1 with TRBJ2-3; 10 nucleotides match TRBD1. This CDR3 has 15 residues. V was clipped by 3 bases and J by 4 bases; unmatched bases: 5. Germline-derived CDR1 and CDR2 are SGHRS and YFSETQ. The CDR3 sequence is CASSYGTGVADTQYF. In DNA form, the CDR3 reads TGCGCCAGCAGCTATGGGACAGGGGTAGCAGATACGCAGTATTTT.

This rearrangement joins TRBV6-1 to TRBJ1-3; the match to TRBD1 covers 7 bases. Losses at the gene ends were 7 bases for V and 3 bases for J; bases not matched to a gene: 6. This CDR3 has 14 residues. The germline gives CDR1 MNHNS, CDR2 SASEGT. Here the CDR3 DNA reads TGTGCCAGCACCCCAGGGGGTGATGGAAACACCATATATTTT. Protein sequence: CASTPGGDGNTIYF.

A word on this clone: Germline is not matched at one junction end, which may reflect a read error. The rearrangement links TRBV18 to TRBJ2-5; no clear D gene. The CDR3 runs to 13 residues. CDR1 and CDR2 (germline): KGHSH, LQKENI. In DNA, the CDR3 is TGTGCCAGCTCCCCACCCACAGTCGAGACCCAGTACTTC. Translation: CASSPPTVETQYF.